This T cell receptor (beta chain) stems from a study of T cells after yellow fever vaccination. Study-wide results and caveats: Booster sampling recovered most clones from primary vaccination (96% CD4, around 88% CD8). The CD4 and CD8 compartments had a small share of their clonotypes in common.

5'RACE template switching added a universal primer site and UMIs to TCR cDNA. TCRdb reanalysed the 5' RACE reads using MiXCR and keeps one entry per CDR3 protein. This table has 450,000 to 550,000 distinct CDR3 sequences, 21% appearing once. Notes on this clonotype: Its antigen is currently unknown.

The TCR sequence derives from a man younger than 35 who received the YFV17D yellow fever vaccine. Material: PBMCs, obtained roughly 23 days after the first yellow fever vaccination.

CDR3 in amino acids: CASSPFFLGFSWAGANTEAFF. The CDR3 region has the DNA TGTGCCAGCAGTCCATTTTTTCTGGGATTTTCTTGGGCAGGGGCGAACACTGAAGCTTTCTTT. This chain uses TRBV28 with TRBJ1-1; possible D gene TRBD1, 6 bases. The length of the CDR3 is 21 residues. Germline values: CDR1 MDHEN, CDR2 SYDVKM. V was shortened by 5 bases and J by 1 base, with 32 bases between the two germline ends.